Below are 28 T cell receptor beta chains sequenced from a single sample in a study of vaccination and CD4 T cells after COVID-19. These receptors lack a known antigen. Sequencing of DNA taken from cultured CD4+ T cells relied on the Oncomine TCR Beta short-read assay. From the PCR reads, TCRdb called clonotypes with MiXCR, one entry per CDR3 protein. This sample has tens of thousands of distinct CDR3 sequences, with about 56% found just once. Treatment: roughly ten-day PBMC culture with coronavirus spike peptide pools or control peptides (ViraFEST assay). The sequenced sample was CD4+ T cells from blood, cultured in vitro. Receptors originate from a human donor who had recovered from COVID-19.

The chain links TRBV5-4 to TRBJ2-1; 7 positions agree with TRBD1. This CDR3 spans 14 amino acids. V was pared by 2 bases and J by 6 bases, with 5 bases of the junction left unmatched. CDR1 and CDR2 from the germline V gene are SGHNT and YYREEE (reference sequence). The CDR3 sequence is CASSFSAGGNEQFF. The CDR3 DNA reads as TGTGCCAGCAGCTTTTCGGCAGGGGGCAATGAGCAGTTCTTC.

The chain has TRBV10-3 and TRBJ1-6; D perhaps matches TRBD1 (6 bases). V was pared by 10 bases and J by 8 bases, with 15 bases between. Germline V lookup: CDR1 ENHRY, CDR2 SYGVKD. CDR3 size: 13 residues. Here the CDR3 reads CATKQGTDSPLHF. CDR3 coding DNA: TGTGCCACTAAACAGGGTACGGATTCACCCCTCCACTTT.

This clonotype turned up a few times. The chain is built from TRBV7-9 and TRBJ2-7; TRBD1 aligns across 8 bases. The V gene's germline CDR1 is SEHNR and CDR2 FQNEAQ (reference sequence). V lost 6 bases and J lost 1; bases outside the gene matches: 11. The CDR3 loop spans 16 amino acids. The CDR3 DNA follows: TGTGCCAGCAGGGGAGAGGGACAGGACTTTTCCTACGAGCAGTACTTC. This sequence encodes CASRGEGQDFSYEQYF. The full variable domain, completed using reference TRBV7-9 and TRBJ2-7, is DTGVSQNPRHKITKRGQNVTFRCDPISEHNRLYWYRQTLGQGPEFLTYFQNEAQLEKSRLLSDRFSAERPKGSFSTLEIQRTEQGDSAMYLCASRGEGQDFSYEQYFGPGTRLTVT.

The CDR3: CATSRAGYEQYF. Here the CDR3 DNA reads TGTGCCACCAGCAGAGCTGGGTACGAGCAGTACTTC. The V gene is TRBV15, the J gene TRBJ2-7; D remains ambiguous. V lost 1 base, J lost 4 bases, and 5 bases lay in between. The CDR3 runs to 12 residues. Germline CDR1 reads LNHNV; CDR2 reads YYDKDF (reference sequence).

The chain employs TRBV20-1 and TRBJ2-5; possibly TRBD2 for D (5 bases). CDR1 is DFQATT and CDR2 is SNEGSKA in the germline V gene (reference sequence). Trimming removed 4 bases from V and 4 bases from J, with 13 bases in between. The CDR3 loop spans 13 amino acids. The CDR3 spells CSATISGLETQYF. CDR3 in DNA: TGCAGTGCTACTATTTCGGGGTTAGAGACCCAGTACTTC.

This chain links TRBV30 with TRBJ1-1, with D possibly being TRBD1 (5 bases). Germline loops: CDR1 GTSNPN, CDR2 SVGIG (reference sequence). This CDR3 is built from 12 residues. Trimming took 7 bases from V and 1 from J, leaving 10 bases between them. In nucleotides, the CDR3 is TGTGCCTTTCGAAGGGGGAACACTGAAGCTTTCTTT. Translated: CAFRRGNTEAFF.

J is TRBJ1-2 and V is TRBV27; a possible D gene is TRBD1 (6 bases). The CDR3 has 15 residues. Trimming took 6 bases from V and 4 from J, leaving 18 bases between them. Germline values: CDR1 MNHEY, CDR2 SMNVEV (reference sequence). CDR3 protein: CASREDGGRSYGYTF. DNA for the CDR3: TGTGCCAGCAGGGAAGACGGGGGGCGGAGCTATGGCTACACCTTC.

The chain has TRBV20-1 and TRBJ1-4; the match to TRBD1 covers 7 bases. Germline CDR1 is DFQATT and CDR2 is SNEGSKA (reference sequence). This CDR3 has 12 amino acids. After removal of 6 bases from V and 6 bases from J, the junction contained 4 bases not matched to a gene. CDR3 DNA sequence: TGCAGTGCCCGGGGGACAGATGAAAAACTGTTTTTT. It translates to CSARGTDEKLFF.

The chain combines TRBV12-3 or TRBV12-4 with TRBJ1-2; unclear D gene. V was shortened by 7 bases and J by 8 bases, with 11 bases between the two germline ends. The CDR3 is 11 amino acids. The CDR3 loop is CASTPRWGYTF. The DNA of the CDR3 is TGTGCCAGCACCCCTCGGTGGGGCTACACCTTC.

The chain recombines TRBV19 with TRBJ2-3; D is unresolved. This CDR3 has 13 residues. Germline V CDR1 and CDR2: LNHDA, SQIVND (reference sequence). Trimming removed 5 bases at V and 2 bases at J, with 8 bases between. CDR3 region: CASSWRPTDTQYF. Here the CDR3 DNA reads TGTGCCAGTAGTTGGCGGCCCACAGATACGCAGTATTTT.

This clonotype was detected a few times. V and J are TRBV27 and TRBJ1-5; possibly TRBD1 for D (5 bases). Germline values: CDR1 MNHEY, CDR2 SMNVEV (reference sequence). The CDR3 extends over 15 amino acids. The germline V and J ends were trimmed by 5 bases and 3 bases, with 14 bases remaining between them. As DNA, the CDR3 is TGTGCCAGCAGTCCCCGGACAACCCCCAATCAGCCCCAGCATTTT. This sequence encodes CASSPRTTPNQPQHF.

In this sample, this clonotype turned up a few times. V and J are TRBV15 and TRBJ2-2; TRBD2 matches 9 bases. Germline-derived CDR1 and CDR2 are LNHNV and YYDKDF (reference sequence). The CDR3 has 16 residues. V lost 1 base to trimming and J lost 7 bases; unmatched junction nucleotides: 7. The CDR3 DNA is TGTGCCACCAGCAGAGGGGTAGCGGGAGATGGCGGGGAGCTGTTTTTT. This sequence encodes CATSRGVAGDGGELFF.

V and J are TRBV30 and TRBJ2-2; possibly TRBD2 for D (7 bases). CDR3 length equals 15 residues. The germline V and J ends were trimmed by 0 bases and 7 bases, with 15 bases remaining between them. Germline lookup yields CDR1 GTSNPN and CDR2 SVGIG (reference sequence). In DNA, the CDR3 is TGTGCCTGGAGTGTATCGGGGGGCCTCGGCGGGGAGCTGTTTTTT. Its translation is CAWSVSGGLGGELFF.

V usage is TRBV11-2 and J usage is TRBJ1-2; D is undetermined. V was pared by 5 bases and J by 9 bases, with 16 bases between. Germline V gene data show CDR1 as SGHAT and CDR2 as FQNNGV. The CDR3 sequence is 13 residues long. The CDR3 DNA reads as TGTGCCAGCAGCACGTCCCCCAGGACGAGCTACACCTTC. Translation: CASSTSPRTSYTF.

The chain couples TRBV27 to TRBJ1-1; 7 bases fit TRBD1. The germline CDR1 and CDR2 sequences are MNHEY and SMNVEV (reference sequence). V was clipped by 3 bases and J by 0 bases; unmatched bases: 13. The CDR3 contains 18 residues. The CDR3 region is CASSFRTGGSLMNTEAFF. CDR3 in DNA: TGTGCCAGCAGTTTTAGGACAGGCGGATCGTTGATGAACACTGAAGCTTTCTTT.

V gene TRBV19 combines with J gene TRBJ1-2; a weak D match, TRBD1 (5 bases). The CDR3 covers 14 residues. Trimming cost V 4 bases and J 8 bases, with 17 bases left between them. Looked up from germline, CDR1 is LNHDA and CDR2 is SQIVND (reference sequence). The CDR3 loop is CASSTHRSQEGYTF. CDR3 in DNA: TGTGCCAGTAGTACCCACAGGAGCCAGGAGGGCTACACCTTC.

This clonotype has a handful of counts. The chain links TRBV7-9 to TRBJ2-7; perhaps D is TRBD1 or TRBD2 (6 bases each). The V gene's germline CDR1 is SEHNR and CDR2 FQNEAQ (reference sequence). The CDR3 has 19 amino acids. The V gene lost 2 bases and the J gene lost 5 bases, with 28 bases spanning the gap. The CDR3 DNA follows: TGTGCCAGCAGCTTATCCATCGGTAGCGGCCTTTTAAAGGGGGACGAGCAGTACTTC. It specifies CASSLSIGSGLLKGDEQYF.

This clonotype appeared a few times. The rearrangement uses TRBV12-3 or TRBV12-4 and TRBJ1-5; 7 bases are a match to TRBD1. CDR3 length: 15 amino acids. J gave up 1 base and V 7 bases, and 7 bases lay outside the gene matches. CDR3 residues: CASNNKQGSNQPQHF. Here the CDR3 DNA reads TGTGCCAGCAACAATAAACAGGGGAGCAATCAGCCCCAGCATTTT.

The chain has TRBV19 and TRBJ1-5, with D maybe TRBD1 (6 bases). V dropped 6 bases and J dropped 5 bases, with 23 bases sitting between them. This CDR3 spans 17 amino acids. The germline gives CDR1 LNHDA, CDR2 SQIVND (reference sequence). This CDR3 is CASRNWADRGPHQPQHF. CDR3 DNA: TGTGCCAGTAGAAATTGGGCGGACAGAGGGCCTCATCAGCCCCAGCATTTT.

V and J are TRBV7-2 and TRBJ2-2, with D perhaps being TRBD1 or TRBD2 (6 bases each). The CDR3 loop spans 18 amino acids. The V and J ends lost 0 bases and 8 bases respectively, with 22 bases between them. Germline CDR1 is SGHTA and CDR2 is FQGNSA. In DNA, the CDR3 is TGTGCCAGCAGCTTAGCATCAGGTGGTTGGGGGGCCGCGGGGGAGCTGTTTTTT. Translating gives CASSLASGGWGAAGELFF. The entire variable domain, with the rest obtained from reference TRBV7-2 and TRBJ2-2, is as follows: GAGVSQSPSNKVTEKGKDVELRCDPISGHTALYWYRQSLGQGLEFLIYFQGNSAPDKSGLPSDRFSAERTGGSVSTLTIQRTQQEDSAVYLCASSLASGGWGAAGELFFGEGSRLTVL.

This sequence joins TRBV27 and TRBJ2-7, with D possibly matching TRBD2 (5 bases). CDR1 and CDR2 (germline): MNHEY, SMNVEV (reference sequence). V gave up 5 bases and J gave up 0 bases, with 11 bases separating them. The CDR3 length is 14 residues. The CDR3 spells CASSERITSYEQYF. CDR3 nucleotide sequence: TGTGCCAGCAGTGAGCGGATTACCTCCTACGAGCAGTACTTC.

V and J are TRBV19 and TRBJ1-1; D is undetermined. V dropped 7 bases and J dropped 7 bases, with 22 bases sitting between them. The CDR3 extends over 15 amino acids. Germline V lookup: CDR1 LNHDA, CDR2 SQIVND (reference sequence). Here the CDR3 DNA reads TGTGCCAGTAACCTAACCCCTAACGTGGCGGGTGAAGCTTTCTTT. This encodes CASNLTPNVAGEAFF.

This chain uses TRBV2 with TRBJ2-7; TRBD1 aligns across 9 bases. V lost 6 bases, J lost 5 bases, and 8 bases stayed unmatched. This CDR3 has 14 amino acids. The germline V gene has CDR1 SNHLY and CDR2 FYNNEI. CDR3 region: CASSPDRGGDEQYF. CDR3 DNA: TGTGCCAGCAGCCCGGACAGGGGTGGTGACGAGCAGTACTTC.

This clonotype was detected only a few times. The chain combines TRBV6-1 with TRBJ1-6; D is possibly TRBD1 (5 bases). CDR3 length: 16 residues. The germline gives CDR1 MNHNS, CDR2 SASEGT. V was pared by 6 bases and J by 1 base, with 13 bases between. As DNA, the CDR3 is TGTGCCAGCAGAGGGGCCCGGGGGTCCTATAATTCACCCCTCCACTTT. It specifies CASRGARGSYNSPLHF.

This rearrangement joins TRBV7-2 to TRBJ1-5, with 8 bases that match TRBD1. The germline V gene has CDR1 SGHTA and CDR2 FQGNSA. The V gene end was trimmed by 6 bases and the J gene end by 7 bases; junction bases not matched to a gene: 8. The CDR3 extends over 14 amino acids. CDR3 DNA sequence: TGTGCCAGCAGACCCGACAGGGGAGCCCAGCCCCAGCATTTT. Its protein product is CASRPDRGAQPQHF.

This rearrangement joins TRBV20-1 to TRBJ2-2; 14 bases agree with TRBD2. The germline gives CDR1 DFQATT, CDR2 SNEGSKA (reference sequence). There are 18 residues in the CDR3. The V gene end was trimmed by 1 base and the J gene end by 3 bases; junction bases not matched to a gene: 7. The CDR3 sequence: CSARGQTSGRADTGELFF. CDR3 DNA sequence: TGCAGTGCTAGAGGGCAGACTAGCGGGAGGGCCGACACCGGGGAGCTGTTTTTT.

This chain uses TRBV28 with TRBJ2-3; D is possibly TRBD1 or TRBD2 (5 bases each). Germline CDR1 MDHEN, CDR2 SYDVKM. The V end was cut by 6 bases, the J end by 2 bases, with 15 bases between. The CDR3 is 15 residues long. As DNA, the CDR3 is TGTGCCAGCAGCTTCCCGGGGCCATACACAGATACGCAGTATTTT. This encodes CASSFPGPYTDTQYF. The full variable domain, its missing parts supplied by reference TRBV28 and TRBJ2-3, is DVKVTQSSRYLVKRTGEKVFLECVQDMDHENMFWYRQDPGLGLRLIYFSYDVKMKEKGDIPEGYSVSREKKERFSLILESASTNQTSMYLCASSFPGPYTDTQYFGPGTRLTVL.

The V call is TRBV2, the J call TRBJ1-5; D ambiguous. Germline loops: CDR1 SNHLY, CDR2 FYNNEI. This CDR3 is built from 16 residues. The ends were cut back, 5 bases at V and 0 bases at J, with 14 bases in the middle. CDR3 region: CASSTPYPYSNQPQHF. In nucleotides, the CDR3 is TGTGCCAGCAGTACCCCATATCCCTATAGCAATCAGCCCCAGCATTTT.